This paragraph reports one TCR beta chain. These data belong to a study of CD8+CD57+ T cells in acquired aplastic anemia. Genomic DNA served as template for TCR beta VDJ and CDR3 profiling. TCRdb reprocessed the reads with MiXCR, giving one entry per CDR3 protein. The sample lists roughly 250,000 distinct CDR3 sequences, around 82% seen once, with roughly 42% in the top ten. Patients selected for sequencing had displayed CD8+CD57+ cell expansion by flow cytometry. No therapy had been given to the patients at the time of blood sampling. V was cut by 4 bases and J by 13 bases, with 25 bases left in between. Germline CDR1 SGHVS, CDR2 FNYEAQ. The CDR3 has 15 residues.

V and J are TRBV7-6 and TRBJ1-1; tentative D call: TRBD1 (6 bases). The sample was sorted CD4+, CD8+, or CD8+CD57+ T cells (not recorded which) from PBMCs. The source of this sequence is a human donor with aplastic anemia. This CDR3 reads CASSSATGRKAFFFF. CDR3 DNA sequence: TGTGCCAGCAGCTCCGCTACAGGGAGGAAAGCTTTCTTTTTCTTT.